The clone carrying this T cell receptor beta chain was recorded a few times. The second PCR ran about 6 to 11 cycles with a sample-barcoded 5' primer and J-beta primers. Each CDR3 protein gets one entry after TCRdb re-called the 5' RACE reads with MiXCR. The sample holds a few hundred thousand distinct CDR3 sequences; over 45% are singletons and the top ten take under 65%. The CDR3 runs 15 residues. The germline gives CDR1 MDHEN, CDR2 SYDVKM. The data were taken from a study of blood T cells in healthy people across ages. The receptor comes from a man in his fifties or sixties in good health. Material: blood. The rearrangement uses TRBV28 and TRBJ2-5, with 7 bases that match TRBD1. The DNA end is a closer match to TRBJ2-7, so the J assignment may be wrong. The CDR3 spells CASSPPGTVSSEQYF. Here the CDR3 DNA reads TGTGCCAGCAGTCCGCCCGGGACAGTTTCATCCGAGCAGTACTTC.